This T cell receptor beta chain was captured by sequencing in a study of OX40 agonist ivuxolimab in advanced cancers. Study-level background: Averaging roughly 60 years in age, with a range of roughly 20 to 80, the cohort was about 85% male. Of the participants, under 50% had some prior anti-PD-1, anti-PD-L1 or anti-CTLA-4 therapy, which was allowed.

On this clone itself: Its cognate antigen is unknown.

There are 14 residues in the CDR3. Trimming removed 0 bases at V and 7 bases at J, with 7 bases between. The germline CDR1 and CDR2 sequences are ENHRY and SYGVKD. Repertoires were generated with immunoSEQ multiplex PCR, while TCRdb's copy carries only in-frame clones and drops some. The sample shows roughly 45,000 clones, 80% to 85% of them seen only once. Overall study results and limits: At 0.1 to 3.0 mg/kg and by week 6, clonal expansion occurred in CD4+ and CD8+ blood T cells. Low normalized clonal expansion also occurred in some nonresponding patients.

Sequencing was performed on CD4+ or CD8+ T cells sorted from blood, taken in a trial of the OX40 agonist ivuxolimab. V gene TRBV10-3 combines with J gene TRBJ1-6; D is ambiguous. This sequence originates from an adult with an advanced solid tumor such as melanoma, head and neck, liver or kidney cancer. For the CDR3, the DNA is TGTGCCATCAGTGAGTCGTCCGCAAATTCACCCCTCCACTTT. It codes for CAISESSANSPLHF.